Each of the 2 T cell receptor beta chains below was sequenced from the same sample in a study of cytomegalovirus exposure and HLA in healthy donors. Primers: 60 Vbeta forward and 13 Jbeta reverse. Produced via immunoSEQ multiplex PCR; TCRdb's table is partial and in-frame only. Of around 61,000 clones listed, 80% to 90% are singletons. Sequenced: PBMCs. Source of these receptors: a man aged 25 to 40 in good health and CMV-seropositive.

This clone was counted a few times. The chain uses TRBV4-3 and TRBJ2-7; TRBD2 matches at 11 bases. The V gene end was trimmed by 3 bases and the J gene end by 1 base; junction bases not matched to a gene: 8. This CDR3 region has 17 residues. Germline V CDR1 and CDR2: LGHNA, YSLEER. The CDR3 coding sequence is TGCGCCAGCAGCCAGGCTTTGCGACTAGCGGGATCCTACGAGCAGTACTTC. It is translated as CASSQALRLAGSYEQYF.

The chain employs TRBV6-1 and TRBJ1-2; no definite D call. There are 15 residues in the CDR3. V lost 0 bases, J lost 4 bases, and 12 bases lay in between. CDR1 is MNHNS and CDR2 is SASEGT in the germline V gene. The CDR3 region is CASSEALGVLYGYTF. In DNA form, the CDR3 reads TGTGCCAGCAGTGAAGCGTTAGGAGTCCTCTATGGCTACACCTTC.